This TCR beta chain is from a study of T cell repertoires in cytomegalovirus infection (dated by TCRdb to 2018 to 2020). About the study as a whole: Donor HLA type was relevant to the analysis, as public TCR beta signatures indicated carriage of CMV infection together with the matching HLA type.

Sequencing took place on an Illumina HiSeq 1500. In-frame beta chains were kept once TCRdb had trimmed the public reads at Q25 with fastp and called clones with MiXCR. Rows with one shared CDR3 protein collapse into an entry with the most common genes and DNA. The sample profile shows 600,000 to 800,000 distinct CDR3 sequences; roughly 26% of them were found once. The ten largest clonotypes hold around 8% of the sample. This clonotype was detected a few times. Its antigen is currently not known. Per-nucleotide qualities are absent, and no much larger clonotype sits a single base away. The CDR3 holds 17 amino acids from the cysteine to the phenylalanine. The only DNA kept is the CDR3, 51 bases in frame from the first base. From a lookup of the germline V gene, CDR1 and CDR2 are KGHDR and SFDVKD. Trimming takes 4 bases from V and 4 bases from J, and the germline ends sit 18 bases apart. Findings and caveats that apply to the study as a whole: Carriers of CMV infection plus the relevant HLA type were discriminated by the cumulative frequency of public TCR beta family members in the study cohort and in an independent roughly 370-donor cohort. The ex vivo response was dominated by HLA-C-restricted CMV-specific TCR beta clonotypes, which also provided the single most frequent clonotype in two of eight donors.

This sequence uses TRBV24-1 and TRBJ2-2; the D segment could be TRBD1, given 5 matching bases. This clonotype originated in a human donor in good health (CMV status not recorded). Some clones in this sample may be carry-over from other donors' samples. Sequencing was done on a sample of CD8+ T cells from PBMCs. CDR3 loop: CATSDLDSTTGTGELFF. The DNA sequence is as follows: TGTGCCACCAGTGACCTTGACAGCACCACGGGCACCGGGGAGCTGTTTTTT.